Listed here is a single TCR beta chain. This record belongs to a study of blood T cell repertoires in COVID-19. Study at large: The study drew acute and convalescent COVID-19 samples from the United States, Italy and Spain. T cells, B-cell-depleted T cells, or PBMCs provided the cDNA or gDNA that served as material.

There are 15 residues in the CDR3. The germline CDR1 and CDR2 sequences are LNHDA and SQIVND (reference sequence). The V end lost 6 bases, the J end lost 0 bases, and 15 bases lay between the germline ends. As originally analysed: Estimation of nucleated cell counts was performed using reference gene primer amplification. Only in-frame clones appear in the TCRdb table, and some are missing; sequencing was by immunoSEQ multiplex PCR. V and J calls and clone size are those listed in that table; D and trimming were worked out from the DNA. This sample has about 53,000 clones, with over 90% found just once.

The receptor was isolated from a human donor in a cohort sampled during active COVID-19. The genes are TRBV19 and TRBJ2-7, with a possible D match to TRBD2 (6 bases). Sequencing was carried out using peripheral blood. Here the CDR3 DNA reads TGTGCCAGTAGAGCGGGCCTGGCGAGCTCCTACGAGCAGTACTTC. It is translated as CASRAGLASSYEQYF. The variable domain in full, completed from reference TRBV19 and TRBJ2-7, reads DGGITQSPKYLFRKEGQNVTLSCEQNLNHDAMYWYRQDPGQGLRLIYYSQIVNDFQKGDIAEGYSVSREKKESFPLTVTSAQKNPTAFYLCASRAGLASSYEQYFGPGTRLTVT.